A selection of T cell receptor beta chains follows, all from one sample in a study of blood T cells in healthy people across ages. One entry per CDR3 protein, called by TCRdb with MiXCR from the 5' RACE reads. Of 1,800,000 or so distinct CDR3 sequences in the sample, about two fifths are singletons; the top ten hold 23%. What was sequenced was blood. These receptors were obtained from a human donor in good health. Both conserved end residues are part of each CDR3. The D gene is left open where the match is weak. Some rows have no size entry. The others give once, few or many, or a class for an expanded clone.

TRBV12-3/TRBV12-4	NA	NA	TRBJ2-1	CASSLDASEQFF	TGTGCCAGCAGTTTAGATGCCAGTGAGCAGTTCTTC
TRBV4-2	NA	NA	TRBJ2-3	CASSHVPSIGDTQYF	TGTGCCAGCAGCCATGTTCCATCTATAGGAGATACGCAGTATTTT
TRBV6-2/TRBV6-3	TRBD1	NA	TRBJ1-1	CASRRPPGQGASTEAFF	TGTGCCAGCAGGCGCCCCCCGGGACAGGGGGCTAGCACTGAAGCTTTCTTT
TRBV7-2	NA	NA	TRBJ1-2	CASSFNGLPGYTF	TGTGCCAGCAGCTTTAACGGGCTGCCGGGCTACACCTTC
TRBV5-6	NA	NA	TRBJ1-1	CASSRAPTANTEAFF	TGTGCCAGCAGCCGCGCCCCCACAGCGAACACTGAAGCTTTCTTT
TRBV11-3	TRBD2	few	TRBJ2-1	CASSSRVAGGGEQFF	TGTGCCAGCAGCTCGAGGGTAGCGGGGGGGGGTGAGCAGTTCTTC
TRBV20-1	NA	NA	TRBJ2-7	CSASENYEQYF	TGCAGTGCTTCGGAAAACTACGAGCAGTACTTC
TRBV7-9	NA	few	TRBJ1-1	CASSYTGTEAFF	TGTGCCAGCAGCTACACGGGGACTGAAGCTTTCTTT
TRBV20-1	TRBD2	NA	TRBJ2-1	CSTSSGGAVNEQFF	TGCAGTACCTCTAGCGGGGGGGCCGTCAATGAGCAGTTCTTC
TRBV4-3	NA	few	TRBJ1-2	CASSQGVAGGYGCTF	TGCGCCAGCAGCCAAGGGGTTGCGGGGGGTTATGGCTGCACCTTC
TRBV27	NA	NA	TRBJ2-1	CASSSPFSELWGYNEQFF	TGTGCCAGCAGCTCCCCTTTCAGTGAATTATGGGGCTACAATGAGCAGTTCTTC
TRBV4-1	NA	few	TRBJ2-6	CASTDWKSSGANVLTF	TGCGCCAGCACCGATTGGAAGAGCTCTGGGGCCAACGTCCTGACTTTC
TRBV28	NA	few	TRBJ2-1	CASSRRGKPQFF	TGTGCCAGCAGTCGACGGGGGAAGCCCCAGTTCTTC
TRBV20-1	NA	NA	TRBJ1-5	CSARVLSNQPQHF	TGCAGTGCTAGGGTTTTGAGCAATCAGCCCCAGCATTTT
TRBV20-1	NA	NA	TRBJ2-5	CSAGPAVAETQYF	TGCAGTGCTGGGCCAGCGGTGGCAGAGACCCAGTACTTC
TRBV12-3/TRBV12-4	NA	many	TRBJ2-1	CASSLGGRDNEQFF	TGTGCCAGCAGCCTAGGAGGGCGCGACAATGAGCAGTTCTTC
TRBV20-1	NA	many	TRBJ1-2	CSARDRENYGYTF	TGCAGTGCTAGAGATAGAGAAAACTATGGCTACACCTTC
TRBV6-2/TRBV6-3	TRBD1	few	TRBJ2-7	CASRDRDRGRSYEQYF	TGTGCCAGCAGGGACCGGGACAGGGGCAGGTCCTACGAGCAGTACTTC
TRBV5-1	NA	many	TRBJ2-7	CASSLGLGSYEQYF	TGCGCCAGCAGCTTGGGACTAGGGAGCTACGAGCAGTACTTC
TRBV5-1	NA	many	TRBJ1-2	CASSLEGGYGYTF	TGTGCCAGCAGCTTAGAAGGAGGCTATGGCTACACCTTC
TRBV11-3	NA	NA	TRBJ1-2	CASSPPDTEYGYTF	TGTGCCAGCAGCCCTCCGGACACAGAATATGGCTACACCTTC
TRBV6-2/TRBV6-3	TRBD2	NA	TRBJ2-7	CASSYSSSGVHEQYF	TGTGCCAGCAGTTACTCGTCTAGCGGGGTCCACGAGCAGTACTTC
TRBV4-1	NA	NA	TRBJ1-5	CASSQEGGLGNQPQHF	TGCGCCAGCAGCCAAGAGGGTGGTCTGGGCAATCAGCCCCAGCATTTT
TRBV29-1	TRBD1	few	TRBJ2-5	CSVVGQGRFEQYF	TGCAGCGTTGTGGGACAGGGGAGGTTTGAGCAGTACTTC
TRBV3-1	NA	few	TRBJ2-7	CASSQGGGGTYEQYF	TGTGCCAGCAGTCAAGGCGGAGGGGGCACCTACGAGCAGTACTTC
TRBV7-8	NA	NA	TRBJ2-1	CASSLGVTRYNEQFF	TGTGCCAGCAGCTTAGGAGTGACCCGCTACAATGAGCAGTTCTTC
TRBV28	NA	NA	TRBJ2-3	CASTPGVPDTQYF	TGTGCCAGCACCCCAGGGGTCCCAGATACGCAGTATTTT
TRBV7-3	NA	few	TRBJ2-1	CASSLRTANGQFF	TGTGCCAGCAGCTTAAGGACAGCCAATGGGCAGTTCTTC
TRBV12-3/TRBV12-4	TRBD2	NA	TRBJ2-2	CASTGLAGGPGELFF	TGTGCCAGCACGGGACTAGCGGGGGGTCCCGGGGAGCTGTTTTTT
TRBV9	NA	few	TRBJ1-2	CASSVDNAGGYTF	TGTGCCAGCAGCGTAGACAATGCCGGAGGCTACACCTTC
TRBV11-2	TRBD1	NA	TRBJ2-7	CASSQTGGDPYEQYF	TGTGCCAGCAGTCAAACAGGGGGCGATCCATACGAGCAGTACTTC
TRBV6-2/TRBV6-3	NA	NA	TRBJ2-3	CASTDVAPDTQYF	TGTGCCAGCACGGACGTCGCGCCAGATACGCAGTATTTT
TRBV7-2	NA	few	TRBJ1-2	CASSRFSDGGGYTF	TGTGCCAGCAGCCGGTTTTCGGATGGTGGTGGCTACACCTTC
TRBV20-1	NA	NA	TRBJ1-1	CSARVRADTEAFF	TGCAGTGCTAGGGTCCGAGCGGACACTGAAGCTTTCTTT
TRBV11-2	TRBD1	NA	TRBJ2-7	CASSLGLDRDYEQYF	TGTGCCAGCAGCTTGGGGCTCGACAGGGATTACGAGCAGTACTTC
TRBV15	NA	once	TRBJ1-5	CATSRALLSTDYSNQPQHF	TGTGCCACCAGCAGAGCCCTGCTATCAACAGACTATAGCAATCAGCCCCAGCATTTT
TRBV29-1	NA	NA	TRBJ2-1	CSVPGSVNEQFF	TGCAGCGTTCCAGGGTCGGTCAATGAGCAGTTCTTC
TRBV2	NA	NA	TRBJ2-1	CARTPTVDSYNEQFF	TGTGCCAGGACCCCTACAGTGGATTCCTACAATGAGCAGTTCTTC
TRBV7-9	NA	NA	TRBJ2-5	CASSLDGTLDSETQYF	TGTGCCAGCAGCTTGGACGGGACACTAGATTCAGAGACCCAGTACTTC
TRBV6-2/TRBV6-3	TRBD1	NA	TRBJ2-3	CASRDRALPDTQYF	TGTGCCAGCAGGGACAGGGCCCTCCCAGATACGCAGTATTTT
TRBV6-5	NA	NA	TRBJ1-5	CASSYSANLLESFEPQHF	TGTGCCAGCAGTTACTCGGCAAATCTTTTGGAATCATTCGAGCCCCAGCATTTT
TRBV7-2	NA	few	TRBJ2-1	CASSLVGGWNEQFF	TGTGCCAGCAGCTTGGTTGGGGGGTGGAATGAGCAGTTCTTC